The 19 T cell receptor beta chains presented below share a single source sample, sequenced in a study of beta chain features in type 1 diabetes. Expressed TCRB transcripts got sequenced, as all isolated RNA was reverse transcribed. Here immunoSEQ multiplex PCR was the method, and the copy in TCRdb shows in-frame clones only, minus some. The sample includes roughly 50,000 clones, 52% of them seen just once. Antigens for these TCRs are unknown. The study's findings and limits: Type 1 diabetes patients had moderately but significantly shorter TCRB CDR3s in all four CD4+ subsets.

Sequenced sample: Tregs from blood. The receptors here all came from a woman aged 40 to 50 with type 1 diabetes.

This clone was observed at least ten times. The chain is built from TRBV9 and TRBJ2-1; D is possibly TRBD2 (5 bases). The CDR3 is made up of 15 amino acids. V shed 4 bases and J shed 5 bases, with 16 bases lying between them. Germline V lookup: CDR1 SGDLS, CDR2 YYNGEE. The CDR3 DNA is TGTGCCAGCAGCATTTTGGACGACTACGACAATGAGCAGTTCTTC. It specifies CASSILDDYDNEQFF.

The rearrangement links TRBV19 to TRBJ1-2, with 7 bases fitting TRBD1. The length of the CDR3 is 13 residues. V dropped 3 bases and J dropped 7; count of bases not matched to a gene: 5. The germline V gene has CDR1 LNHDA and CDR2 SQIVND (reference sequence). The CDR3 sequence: CASSINRGGGYTF. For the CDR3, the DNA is TGTGCCAGTAGTATTAACAGGGGTGGTGGCTACACCTTC.

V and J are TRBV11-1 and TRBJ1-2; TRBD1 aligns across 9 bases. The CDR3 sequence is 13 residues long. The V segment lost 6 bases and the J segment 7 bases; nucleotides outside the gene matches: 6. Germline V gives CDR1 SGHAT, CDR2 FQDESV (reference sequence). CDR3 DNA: TGTGCCAGCAGGCCACAGGGGGCAAGTGGCTACACCTTC. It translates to CASRPQGASGYTF. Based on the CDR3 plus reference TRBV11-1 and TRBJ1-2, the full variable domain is EAEVAQSPRYKITEKSQAVAFWCDPISGHATLYWYRQILGQGPELLVQFQDESVVDDSQLPKDRFSAERLKGVDSTLKIQPAELGDSAMYLCASRPQGASGYTFGSGTRLTVV.

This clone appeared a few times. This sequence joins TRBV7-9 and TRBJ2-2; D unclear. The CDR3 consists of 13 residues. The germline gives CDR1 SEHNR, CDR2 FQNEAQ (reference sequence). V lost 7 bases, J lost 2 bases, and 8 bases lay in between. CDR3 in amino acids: CASTRLNTGELFF. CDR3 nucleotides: TGTGCCAGCACCCGACTCAACACCGGGGAGCTGTTTTTT.

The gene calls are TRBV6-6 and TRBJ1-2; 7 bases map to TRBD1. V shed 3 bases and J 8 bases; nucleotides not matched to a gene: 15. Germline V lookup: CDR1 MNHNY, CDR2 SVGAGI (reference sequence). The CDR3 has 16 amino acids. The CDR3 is CASSYSAGQQGYGYTF. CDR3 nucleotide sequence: TGTGCCAGCAGTTATTCCGCGGGACAGCAGGGATACGGCTACACCTTC.

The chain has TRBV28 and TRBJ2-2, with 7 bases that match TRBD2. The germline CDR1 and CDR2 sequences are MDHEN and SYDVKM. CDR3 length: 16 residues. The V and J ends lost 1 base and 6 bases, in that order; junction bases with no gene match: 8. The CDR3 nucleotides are TGTGCCAGCAGTTTATTAGGTCGGGGAGGGGCCGGGGAGCTGTTTTTT. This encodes CASSLLGRGGAGELFF.

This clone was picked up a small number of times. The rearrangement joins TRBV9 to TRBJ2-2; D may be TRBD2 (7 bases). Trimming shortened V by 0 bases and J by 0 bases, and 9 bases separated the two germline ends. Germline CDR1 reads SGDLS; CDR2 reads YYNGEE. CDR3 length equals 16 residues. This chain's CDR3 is CASSVAGGANTGELFF. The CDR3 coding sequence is TGTGCCAGCAGCGTAGCGGGGGGCGCGAACACCGGGGAGCTGTTTTTT.

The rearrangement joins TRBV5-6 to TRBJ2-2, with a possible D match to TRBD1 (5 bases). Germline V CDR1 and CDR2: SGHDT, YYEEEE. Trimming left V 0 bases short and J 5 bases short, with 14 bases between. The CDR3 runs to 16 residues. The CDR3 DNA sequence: TGTGCCAGCAGCTTGGCCCCCGCAGGGCGGACCGGGGAGCTGTTTTTT. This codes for CASSLAPAGRTGELFF.

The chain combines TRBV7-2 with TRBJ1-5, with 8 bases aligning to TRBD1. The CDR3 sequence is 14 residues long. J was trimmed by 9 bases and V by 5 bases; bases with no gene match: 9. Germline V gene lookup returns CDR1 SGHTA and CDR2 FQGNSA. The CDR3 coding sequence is TGTGCCAGCAGCCAGGGGGCCGGGGGAAGGCCCCAGCATTTT. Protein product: CASSQGAGGRPQHF.

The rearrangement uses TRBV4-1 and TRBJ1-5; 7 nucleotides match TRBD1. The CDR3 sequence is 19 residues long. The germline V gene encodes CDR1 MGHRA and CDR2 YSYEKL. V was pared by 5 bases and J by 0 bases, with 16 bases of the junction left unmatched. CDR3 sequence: CASSETPDRVTYSNQPQHF. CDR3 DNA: TGCGCCAGCAGCGAGACCCCAGACAGGGTTACATATAGCAATCAGCCCCAGCATTTT.

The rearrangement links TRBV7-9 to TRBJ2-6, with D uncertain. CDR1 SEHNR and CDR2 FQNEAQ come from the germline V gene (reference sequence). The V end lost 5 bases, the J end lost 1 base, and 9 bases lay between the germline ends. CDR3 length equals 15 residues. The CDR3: CASSPRNSGANVLTF. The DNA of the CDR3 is TGTGCCAGCAGCCCCCGTAATTCTGGGGCCAACGTCCTGACTTTC.

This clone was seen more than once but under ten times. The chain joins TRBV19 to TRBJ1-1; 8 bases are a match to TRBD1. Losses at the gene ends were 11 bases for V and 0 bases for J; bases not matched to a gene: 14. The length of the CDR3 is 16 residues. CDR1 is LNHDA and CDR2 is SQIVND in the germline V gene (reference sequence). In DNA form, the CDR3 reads TGTGCCCCTGGGGAGAGACAGGGGTCCATGAACACTGAAGCTTTCTTT. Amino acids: CAPGERQGSMNTEAFF.

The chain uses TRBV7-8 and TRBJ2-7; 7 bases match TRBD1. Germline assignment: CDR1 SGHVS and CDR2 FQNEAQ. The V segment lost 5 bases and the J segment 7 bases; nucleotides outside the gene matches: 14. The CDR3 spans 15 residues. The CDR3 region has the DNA TGTGCCAGCAGCACTAGATTACAGGGGTCGGGAGAGCAGTACTTC. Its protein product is CASSTRLQGSGEQYF.

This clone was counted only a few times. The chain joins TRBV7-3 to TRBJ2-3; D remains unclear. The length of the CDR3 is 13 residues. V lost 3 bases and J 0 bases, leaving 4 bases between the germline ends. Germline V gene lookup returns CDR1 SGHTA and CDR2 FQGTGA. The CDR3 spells CASSFSSTDTQYF. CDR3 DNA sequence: TGTGCCAGCAGCTTTTCAAGCACAGATACGCAGTATTTT. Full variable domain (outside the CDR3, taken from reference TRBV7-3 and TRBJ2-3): GAGVSQTPSNKVTEKGKYVELRCDPISGHTALYWYRQSLGQGPEFLIYFQGTGAADDSGLPNDRFFAVRPEGSVSTLKIQRTERGDSAVYLCASSFSSTDTQYFGPGTRLTVL.

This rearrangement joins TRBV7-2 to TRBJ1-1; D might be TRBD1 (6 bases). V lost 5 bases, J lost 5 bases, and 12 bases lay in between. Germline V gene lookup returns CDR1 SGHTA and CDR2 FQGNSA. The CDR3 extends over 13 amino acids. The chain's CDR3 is CASSQNTGTEAFF. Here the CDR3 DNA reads TGTGCCAGCAGCCAGAATACAGGGACTGAAGCTTTCTTT.

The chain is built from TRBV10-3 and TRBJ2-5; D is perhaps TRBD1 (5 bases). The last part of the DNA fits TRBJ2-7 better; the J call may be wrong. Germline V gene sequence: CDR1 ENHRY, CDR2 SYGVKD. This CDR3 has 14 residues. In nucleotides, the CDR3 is TGTGCCATCAGGACGACAGTCCCGCCCTACGAGCAGTACTTC. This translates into CAIRTTVPPYEQYF.

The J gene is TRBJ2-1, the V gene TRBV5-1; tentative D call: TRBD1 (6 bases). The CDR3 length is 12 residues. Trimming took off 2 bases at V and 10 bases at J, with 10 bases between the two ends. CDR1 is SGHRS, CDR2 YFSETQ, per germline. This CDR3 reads CASSFLQGEQFF. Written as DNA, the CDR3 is TGCGCCAGCAGCTTCTTACAGGGCGAGCAGTTCTTC.

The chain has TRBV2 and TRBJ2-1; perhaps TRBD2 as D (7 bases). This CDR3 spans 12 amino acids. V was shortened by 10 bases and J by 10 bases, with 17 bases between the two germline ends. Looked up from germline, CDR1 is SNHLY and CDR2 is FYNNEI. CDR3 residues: CATRGGGSEQFF. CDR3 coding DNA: TGTGCCACACGAGGGGGGGGGTCGGAGCAGTTCTTC.

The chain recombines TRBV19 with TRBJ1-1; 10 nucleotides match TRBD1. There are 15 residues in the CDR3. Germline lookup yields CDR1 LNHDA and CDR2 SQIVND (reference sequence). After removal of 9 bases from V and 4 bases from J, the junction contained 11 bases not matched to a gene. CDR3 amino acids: CASSPGQGKVTEAFF. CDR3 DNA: TGTGCCAGCTCCCCGGGACAGGGGAAGGTCACTGAAGCTTTCTTT.